The 23 T cell receptor beta chains presented below share a single source sample, sequenced in a study of blood T cell repertoires in COVID-19. Assay: immunoSEQ multiplex PCR; the TCRdb copy retains only in-frame clones and omits some. The sample has approximately 330,000 clones, about nine tenths seen once; the top ten hold around 9.9%. The sample was peripheral blood. The receptors originated from a man younger than 40 with COVID-19, enrolled during active disease.

The rearrangement uses TRBV13 and TRBJ2-2; the match to TRBD1 covers 7 bases. V shed 5 bases, J shed 4 bases, and the junction held 10 bases outside the gene matches. The V gene's germline CDR1 is PRHDT and CDR2 FYEKMQ (reference sequence). CDR3 length: 16 residues. CDR3 in DNA: TGTGCCAGCAGCCATAGAAGACAGGGTACCACCGGGGAGCTGTTTTTT. This encodes CASSHRRQGTTGELFF.

Notes on this clone: At one of its ends the junction is not consistent with the germline gene, which may arise from a read error. V usage is TRBV18 and J usage is TRBJ2-1; D may be TRBD1 (6 bases). Germline CDR1 is KGHSH and CDR2 is LQKENI. This CDR3 contains 15 residues. CDR3 bases: TGTGCCAACTCACCAATAGGGGGCTCCTACAATGAGCAGTTCTTC. Translated: CANSPIGGSYNEQFF.

The chain uses TRBV18 and TRBJ1-5; D not resolved. The CDR3 totals 13 residues. The V end lost 7 bases, the J end lost 3 bases, and 10 bases lay between the germline ends. Germline CDR1 is KGHSH and CDR2 is LQKENI. For the CDR3, the DNA is TGTGCCAGCTTTCCGAGCCCCAATCAGCCCCAGCATTTT. As protein: CASFPSPNQPQHF.

For this clone: Mismatch with germline at one junction end may stem from a read error. The chain couples TRBV24-1 to TRBJ1-5; 8 bases align to TRBD1. From germline, CDR1 is KGHDR and CDR2 SFDVKD. The CDR3 covers 15 residues. Here the CDR3 reads CATSETAGGNQPQHF. Written as DNA, the CDR3 is TGTGCCACCAGTGAAACCGCAGGGGGCAACCAGCCCCAGCATTTT.

DNA for the CDR3: TGTGCCAGTAGTAGGGAGGGTTGGGACACTGAAGCTTTCTTT. It specifies CASSREGWDTEAFF. The chain links TRBV19 to TRBJ1-1; no firm D call. CDR1 is LNHDA, CDR2 SQIVND, per germline (reference sequence). There are 14 residues in the CDR3. V lost 4 bases, J lost 3 bases, and 12 bases lay in between.

This clone was seen a few times. The chain uses TRBV7-2 and TRBJ2-2; D remains unclear. The CDR3 spans 17 residues. Germline lookup yields CDR1 SGHTA and CDR2 FQGNSA. V shed 1 base and J shed 4 bases, with 16 bases lying between them. As DNA, the CDR3 is TGTGCCAGCAGCTTAGGCTTTCTTGTGTATAGCACCGGGGAGCTGTTTTTT. Its translation is CASSLGFLVYSTGELFF.

The chain employs TRBV5-1 and TRBJ1-1; 9 nucleotides match TRBD1. The CDR3 extends over 15 amino acids. V lost 3 bases to trimming and J lost 1 base; unmatched junction nucleotides: 4. The germline CDR1 and CDR2 sequences are SGHRS and YFSETQ. Here the CDR3 DNA reads TGCGCCAGCAGCTCGACAGGGGGATCGAACACTGAAGCTTTCTTT. It encodes CASSSTGGSNTEAFF.

This clone was detected only a few times. This chain connects TRBV7-2 to TRBJ1-2, with D perhaps TRBD1 (6 bases). V was pared by 3 bases and J by 7 bases, with 12 bases between. The CDR3 runs to 13 residues. The V gene's germline CDR1 is SGHTA and CDR2 FQGNSA. The CDR3 sequence is CASSFRGTFGYTF. Written as DNA, the CDR3 is TGTGCCAGCAGCTTCAGGGGAACCTTTGGCTACACCTTC.

The genes are TRBV7-9 and TRBJ1-6; 7 bases map to TRBD1. Trimming at V came to 5 bases and at J to 8 bases, leaving 9 bases not matched to a gene. Germline V gives CDR1 SEHNR, CDR2 FQNEAQ (reference sequence). The CDR3 is 15 residues long. This chain's CDR3 is CASSRPGQRYSPLHF. CDR3 in DNA: TGTGCCAGCAGCCGACCGGGACAGCGATATTCACCCCTCCACTTT.

The chain combines TRBV5-5 with TRBJ2-2; D is perhaps TRBD1 (5 bases). CDR1 is SGHKS, CDR2 YYEKEE, per germline (reference sequence). The CDR3 runs 14 residues. V was pared by 4 bases and J by 1 base, with 8 bases between. The CDR3 region is CASSLGVNTGELFF. The CDR3 DNA reads as TGTGCCAGCAGCCTAGGGGTGAACACCGGGGAGCTGTTTTTT.

The chain uses TRBV25-1 and TRBJ2-5; the match to TRBD2 covers 9 bases. This CDR3 has 15 residues. V was pared by 3 bases and J by 5 bases, with 7 bases of the junction left unmatched. CDR1 and CDR2 from the germline V gene are MGHDK and SYGVNS. The CDR3 region has the DNA TGTGCCAGCAGTGACTCCGGGACTAGCAGGGAGACCCAGTACTTC. As protein: CASSDSGTSRETQYF.

J is TRBJ1-2 and V is TRBV18; 10 bases align to TRBD1. Germline V gene sequence: CDR1 KGHSH, CDR2 LQKENI. The CDR3 loop spans 16 amino acids. V was pared by 6 bases and J by 3 bases, with 10 bases of the junction left unmatched. CDR3 in amino acids: CASSLDGTGAYYGYTF. CDR3 DNA: TGTGCCAGCTCGCTCGACGGGACAGGGGCCTACTATGGCTACACCTTC.

This clone came up a few times. The chain combines TRBV4-3 with TRBJ2-7; D unresolved. V lost 0 bases to trimming and J lost 3 bases, with 12 bases between them. Germline CDR1 reads LGHNA; CDR2 reads YSLEER. The CDR3 spans 15 residues. The chain's CDR3 is CASSQDPRPSYEQYF. DNA of the CDR3: TGCGCCAGCAGCCAAGACCCTCGTCCGAGCTACGAGCAGTACTTC.

This chain links TRBV2 with TRBJ2-3, with D possibly being TRBD1 (5 bases). The V end lost 6 bases, the J end lost 5 bases, and 9 bases lay between the germline ends. Germline values: CDR1 SNHLY, CDR2 FYNNEI. The CDR3 totals 12 residues. Here the CDR3 DNA reads TGTGCCAGCAGCAGGGTCGGAGATACGCAGTATTTT. Translating gives CASSRVGDTQYF.

V is TRBV9 and J is TRBJ1-1, with D tentatively TRBD1 (6 bases). The CDR3 spans 16 residues. Trimming took off 4 bases at V and 7 bases at J, with 23 bases between the two ends. Germline V gene lookup returns CDR1 SGDLS and CDR2 YYNGEE. The CDR3 coding sequence is TGTGCCAGCAGCCCTCCGGGAAGGACAGCTGTTTATGAAGCTTTCTTT. Its protein product is CASSPPGRTAVYEAFF.

This clone was recorded only once. The chain has TRBV18 and TRBJ2-1; tentative D call: TRBD1 (6 bases). This CDR3 is built from 15 residues. Germline CDR1 and CDR2: KGHSH and LQKENI. V lost 3 bases to trimming and J lost 7 bases, with 16 bases between them. The CDR3 sequence: CASSPTTTGYNEQFF. The CDR3 DNA reads as TGTGCCAGCTCACCTACAACTACAGGGTATAATGAGCAGTTCTTC.

The chain recombines TRBV19 with TRBJ2-1; no definite D call. There are 14 residues in the CDR3. The V end was cut by 3 bases, the J end by 5 bases, with 11 bases between. Germline-derived CDR1 and CDR2 are LNHDA and SQIVND (reference sequence). In nucleotides, the CDR3 is TGTGCCAGTAGTATTATGTCCAGGAACAATGAGCAGTTCTTC. Its protein is CASSIMSRNNEQFF.

With respect to this clone: The sample carries other DNA sequences with the same CDR3. V is TRBV19 and J is TRBJ2-1, with 8 nucleotides matching TRBD1. J was trimmed by 4 bases and V by 3 bases; bases with no gene match: 2. Per the germline V gene, CDR1 is LNHDA and CDR2 is SQIVND (reference sequence). The CDR3 extends over 14 amino acids. The chain's CDR3 is CASSIGTGYNEQFF. The CDR3, as DNA: TGTGCCAGTAGTATCGGGACAGGTTACAATGAGCAGTTCTTC. Full variable domain (missing parts from reference TRBV19 and TRBJ2-1): DGGITQSPKYLFRKEGQNVTLSCEQNLNHDAMYWYRQDPGQGLRLIYYSQIVNDFQKGDIAEGYSVSREKKESFPLTVTSAQKNPTAFYLCASSIGTGYNEQFFGPGTRLTVL.

Many counts were recorded for this clone. This rearrangement joins TRBV4-1 to TRBJ1-1; 8 bases line up with TRBD1. The CDR3 length is 17 residues. The germline CDR1 and CDR2 sequences are MGHRA and YSYEKL. The ends lost 0 bases at V and 1 base at J; junction bases unmatched: 7. The CDR3 coding sequence is TGCGCCAGCAGCCAAGAGGACAGGGTGGGAGGGAACACTGAAGCTTTCTTT. It yields the protein CASSQEDRVGGNTEAFF.

This clone came up once. V gene TRBV19 combines with J gene TRBJ2-2; the match to TRBD1 covers 8 bases. Germline trimming cut 1 base from V and 5 bases from J; bases unmatched to any gene: 0. Germline CDR1 reads LNHDA; CDR2 reads SQIVND (reference sequence). CDR3 length: 14 amino acids. The CDR3 protein is CASSIGTGTGELFF. CDR3 nucleotides: TGTGCCAGTAGTATAGGGACAGGGACCGGGGAGCTGTTTTTT. Full variable domain (remainder filled in from reference TRBV19 and TRBJ2-2): DGGITQSPKYLFRKEGQNVTLSCEQNLNHDAMYWYRQDPGQGLRLIYYSQIVNDFQKGDIAEGYSVSREKKESFPLTVTSAQKNPTAFYLCASSIGTGTGELFFGEGSRLTVL.

The chain links TRBV12-3 or TRBV12-4 to TRBJ1-2; no definite D call. V lost 7 bases and J lost 8, with 11 bases in between. The CDR3 sequence is 11 residues long. The CDR3 spells CASTFDGGYTF. The CDR3 DNA reads TGTGCCAGCACCTTCGACGGGGGCTACACCTTC.

V is TRBV29-1 and J is TRBJ2-3, with 8 nucleotides matching TRBD1. The CDR3 has 14 residues. CDR1 and CDR2 from the germline V gene are SQVTM and ANQGSEA. V gave up 6 bases and J gave up 5 bases; unmatched junction bases: 10. The CDR3 DNA reads TGCAGCGTGGGAGGCAGGGGGCAGGGAGATACGCAGTATTTT. The encoded protein is CSVGGRGQGDTQYF.

Written as DNA, the CDR3 is TGTGCCACTTCCGGGGTGCCCTACAATGAGCAGTTCTTC. Protein product: CATSGVPYNEQFF. The rearrangement joins TRBV24-1 to TRBJ2-1; D is possibly TRBD2 (5 bases). Germline V CDR1 and CDR2: KGHDR, SFDVKD. This CDR3 spans 13 amino acids. The germline V and J ends were trimmed by 10 bases and 2 bases, with 11 bases remaining between them.